This T cell receptor beta chain derives from a study of OX40 agonist ivuxolimab in advanced cancers. Study-wide context: Participants, 80% to 90% male, averaged roughly 55 years of age, ranging from roughly 23 to 90. Antecedent anti-PD-1, anti-PD-L1 or anti-CTLA-4 therapy was permissible, with about 40% having received some. General study points: Some patients who did not respond also had low normalized T-cell clonal expansion. There was clonal expansion of CD4+ and CD8+ blood T cells by week 6 at 0.1 to 3.0 mg/kg.

As to this clone: Its antigen is unidentified.

Data came from immunoSEQ multiplex PCR; TCRdb stores just in-frame clones and leaves some out. The top ten hold 2% to 2.5% of the sample, which has about 67,000 clones, 90% to 95% seen once. V was pared by 1 base and J by 3 bases, with 8 bases between. Germline V gives CDR1 MGHRA, CDR2 YSYEKL. CDR3 size: 14 residues. This sequence originates from an adult with an advanced solid tumor such as melanoma, head and neck, liver or kidney cancer. The sequences come from CD4+ or CD8+ T cells sorted from blood, collected in a trial of the OX40 agonist ivuxolimab. V gene TRBV4-1 combines with J gene TRBJ2-3; perhaps TRBD1 as D (6 bases). The CDR3 DNA reads as TGCGCCAGCAGCCAAGCCGACAGGACAGATACGCAGTATTTT. It codes for CASSQADRTDTQYF.